This entry lists 9 T cell receptor beta chains sequenced from one sample in a study of OX40 agonist ivuxolimab in advanced cancers. Sequenced by immunoSEQ multiplex PCR; TCRdb stores in-frame clones only, minus some. The sample lists approximately 160,000 clones, 85% to 95% occurring once. The source material was CD4+ or CD8+ T cells sorted from blood, sampled in a trial of the OX40 agonist ivuxolimab. These receptors were collected from an adult with an advanced solid tumor such as melanoma, head and neck, liver or kidney cancer.

The sample holds one count of this clone. The chain carries TRBV10-3 and TRBJ1-6, with D uncertain. Per the germline V gene, CDR1 is ENHRY and CDR2 is SYGVKD. Trimming took 3 bases from V and 7 from J, leaving 10 bases between them. The CDR3 runs to 14 residues. CDR3 protein: CAISERNTNSPLHF. DNA of the CDR3: TGTGCCATCAGTGAAAGGAACACAAATTCACCCCTCCACTTT.

The rearrangement links TRBV19 to TRBJ1-1; D gene ambiguous. Trimming stripped 3 bases from V and 1 base from J, with 6 bases between. Per the germline V gene, CDR1 is LNHDA and CDR2 is SQIVND (reference sequence). The CDR3 sequence is 13 residues long. The CDR3 bases are TGTGCCAGTAGTATCGAAGGGAACACTGAAGCTTTCTTT. This translates into CASSIEGNTEAFF.

This clone was seen only once. The chain is built from TRBV2 and TRBJ2-2; 10 positions match TRBD1. This CDR3 comprises 15 residues. Per the germline V gene, CDR1 is SNHLY and CDR2 is FYNNEI. CDR3 DNA: TGTGACGACGCGAGGGGACAGGGGAGTTGGGGGGAGCTGTTTTTT. Translating gives CDDARGQGSWGELFF.

This rearrangement joins TRBV18 to TRBJ2-7; 11 bases are shared with TRBD1. The CDR3 consists of 14 residues. Trimming cost V 3 bases and J 4 bases; bases outside gene matches: 2. CDR1 and CDR2 (germline): KGHSH, LQKENI. CDR3 nucleotides: TGTGCCAGCTCACCGGGACAGGGGGTGTACGAGCAGTACTTC. It specifies CASSPGQGVYEQYF.

This clone appeared once. The chain is built from TRBV29-1 and TRBJ2-5; the match to TRBD1 covers 9 bases. This CDR3 has 16 amino acids. The V gene end was trimmed by 3 bases and the J gene end by 5 bases; junction bases not matched to a gene: 13. CDR1 and CDR2 (germline): SQVTM, ANQGSEA. CDR3 sequence (DNA): TGCAGCGTTGATGCCCCCCGGGACAGGGTAGGGGAGACCCAGTACTTC. Amino acids: CSVDAPRDRVGETQYF.

The gene calls are TRBV7-2 and TRBJ1-1, with no clear D. The CDR3 has 14 amino acids. V lost 5 bases to trimming and J lost 3 bases, with 13 bases between them. The germline V gene has CDR1 SGHTA and CDR2 FQGNSA. CDR3 nucleotide sequence: TGTGCCAGCAGCCCAACAAGCATGGACACTGAAGCTTTCTTT. Amino acid sequence: CASSPTSMDTEAFF.

This chain joins TRBV19 and TRBJ2-5, with 11 bases that match TRBD1. Per the germline V gene, CDR1 is LNHDA and CDR2 is SQIVND (reference sequence). The CDR3 runs 13 residues. J lost 4 bases, V lost 6 bases, and 1 base had no gene match. CDR3 DNA: TGTGCCAGTAGGGGGACAGGGGGAGAGACCCAGTACTTC. Translation: CASRGTGGETQYF.

This chain uses TRBV11-3 with TRBJ2-1, with D possibly TRBD2 on 7 matching bases. V was trimmed by 1 base and J by 8 bases, leaving 12 bases between them. The CDR3 sequence is 14 residues long. Germline V CDR1 and CDR2: SGHNT, YENEEA. In nucleotides, the CDR3 is TGTGCCAGCAGCTTAGTAACGGGGGGCCATGAGCAGTTCTTC. This codes for CASSLVTGGHEQFF.

The V call is TRBV7-8, the J call TRBJ1-3, with D perhaps matching TRBD1 (6 bases). The CDR3 has 15 amino acids. CDR1 SGHVS and CDR2 FQNEAQ come from the germline V gene. Trimming stripped 1 base from V and 4 bases from J, with 11 bases between. This chain's CDR3 is CASSLVGGSGNTIYF. The DNA of the CDR3 is TGTGCCAGCAGCTTAGTCGGGGGCTCCGGAAACACCATATATTTT.